This entry describes one TCR beta chain. Produced via immunoSEQ multiplex PCR; TCRdb's table is partial and in-frame only. The sample lists approximately 90,000 clones, around four fifths occurring once. CDR1 and CDR2 from the germline V gene are SQVTM and ANQGSEA. V dropped 2 bases and J dropped 4 bases, with 17 bases sitting between them. This CDR3 spans 15 amino acids. The sample originates from a study of control samples from healthy donors and cancer patients. The rearrangement links TRBV29-1 to TRBJ2-5; the D call may be TRBD1 or TRBD2 (5 bases each). The sequence came from a man under 40 in good health. Sequencing was carried out using blood. CDR3 amino acids: CSVEISSGDLETQYF. In DNA, the CDR3 is TGCAGCGTTGAAATCTCATCCGGGGACCTAGAGACCCAGTACTTC.